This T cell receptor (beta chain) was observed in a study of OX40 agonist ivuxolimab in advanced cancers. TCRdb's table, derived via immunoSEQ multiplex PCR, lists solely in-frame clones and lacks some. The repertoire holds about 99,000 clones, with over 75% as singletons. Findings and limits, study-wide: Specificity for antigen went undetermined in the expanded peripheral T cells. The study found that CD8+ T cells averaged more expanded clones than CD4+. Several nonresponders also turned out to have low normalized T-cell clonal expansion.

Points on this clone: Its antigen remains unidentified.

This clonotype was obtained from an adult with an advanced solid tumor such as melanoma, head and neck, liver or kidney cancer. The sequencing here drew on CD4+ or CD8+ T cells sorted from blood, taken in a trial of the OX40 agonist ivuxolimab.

The CDR3 DNA reads TGTGCCAGCAGCTCCGGACGGAACAATCAGCCCCAGCATTTT. This codes for CASSSGRNNQPQHF. The rearrangement uses TRBV7-2 and TRBJ1-5; D gene ambiguous. The CDR3 is 14 residues long. V gave up 4 bases and J gave up 3 bases, with 10 bases separating them. From germline, CDR1 is SGHTA and CDR2 FQGNSA.